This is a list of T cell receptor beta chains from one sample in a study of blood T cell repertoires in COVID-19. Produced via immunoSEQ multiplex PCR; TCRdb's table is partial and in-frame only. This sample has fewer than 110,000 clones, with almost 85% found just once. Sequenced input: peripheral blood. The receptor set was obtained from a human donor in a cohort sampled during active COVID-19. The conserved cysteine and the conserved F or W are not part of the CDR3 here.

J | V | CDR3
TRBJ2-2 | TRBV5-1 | ASRRTAGVNTGELF
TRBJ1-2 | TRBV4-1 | ASSPTETYYGYT
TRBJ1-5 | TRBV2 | ASEGQVGNQPQH
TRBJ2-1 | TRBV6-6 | ASSFSKREASNEQF
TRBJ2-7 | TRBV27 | ASSLAGRLYEQY
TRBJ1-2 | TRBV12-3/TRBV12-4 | ASSPGGATGYT
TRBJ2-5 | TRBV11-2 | ASSRTSGKETQY
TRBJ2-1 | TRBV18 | ASSLLASSSYNEQF
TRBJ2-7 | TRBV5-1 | ASSFTSGDYEQY
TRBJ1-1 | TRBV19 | ASSSNRVLNTEAF
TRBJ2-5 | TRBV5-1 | ASSPWQGETQY
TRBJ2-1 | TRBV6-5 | ASSYGTSSYNEQF